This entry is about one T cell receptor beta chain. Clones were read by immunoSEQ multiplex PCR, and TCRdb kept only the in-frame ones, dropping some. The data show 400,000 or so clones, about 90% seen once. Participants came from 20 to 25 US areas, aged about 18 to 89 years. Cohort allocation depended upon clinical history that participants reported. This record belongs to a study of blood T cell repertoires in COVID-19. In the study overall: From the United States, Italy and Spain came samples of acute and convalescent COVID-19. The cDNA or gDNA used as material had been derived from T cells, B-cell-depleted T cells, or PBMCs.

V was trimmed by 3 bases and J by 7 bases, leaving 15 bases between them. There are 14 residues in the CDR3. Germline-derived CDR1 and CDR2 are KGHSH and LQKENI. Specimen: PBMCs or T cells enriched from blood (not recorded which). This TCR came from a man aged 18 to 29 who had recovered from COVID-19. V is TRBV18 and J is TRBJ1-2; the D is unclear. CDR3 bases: TGTGCCAGCTCACCCTACAGCGAGAGCGGTGGCTACACCTTC. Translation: CASSPYSESGGYTF.